The entry below gives a single T cell receptor (beta chain) sequence along with its context. The antigen is unknown. This sample is drawn from a study of OX40 agonist ivuxolimab in advanced cancers. Study background: Antecedent anti-PD-1, anti-PD-L1 or anti-CTLA-4 therapy was permissible, with 40% having received some.

The repertoire was sequenced with immunoSEQ multiplex PCR; TCRdb's copy has only in-frame clones and lacks some. Of 78,000 or so clones listed, around nine tenths are singletons. Study-wide points: Researchers report that CD8+ T cells had, on average, more expanded clones than CD4+. Clonal expansion from baseline to week 6 occurred in both CD4+ and CD8+ T cells. Also present in some nonresponders was a low level of normalized T-cell clonal expansion.

The V gene's germline CDR1 is MGHDK and CDR2 SYGVNS. Trimming cost V 4 bases and J 4 bases, with 11 bases left between them. The CDR3 covers 15 residues. The material was CD4+ or CD8+ T cells sorted from blood, obtained in a trial of the OX40 agonist ivuxolimab. The genes are TRBV25-1 and TRBJ2-6; the D gene is possibly TRBD2 (5 bases). The TCR was taken from an adult with an advanced solid tumor such as melanoma, head and neck, liver or kidney cancer. The CDR3 coding sequence is TGTGCCAGCAGTGGAACTAGGGCCGGGGCCAACGTCCTGACTTTC. Protein sequence: CASSGTRAGANVLTF.